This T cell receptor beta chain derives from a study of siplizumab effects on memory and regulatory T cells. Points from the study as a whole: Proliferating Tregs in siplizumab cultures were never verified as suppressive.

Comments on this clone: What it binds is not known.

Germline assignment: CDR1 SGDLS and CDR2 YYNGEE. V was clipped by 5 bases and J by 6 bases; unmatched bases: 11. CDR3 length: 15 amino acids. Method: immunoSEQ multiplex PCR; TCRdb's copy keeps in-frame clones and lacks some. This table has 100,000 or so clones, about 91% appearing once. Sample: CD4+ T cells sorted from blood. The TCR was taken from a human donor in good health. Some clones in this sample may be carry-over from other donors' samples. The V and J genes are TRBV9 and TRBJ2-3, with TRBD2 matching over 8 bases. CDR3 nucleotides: TGTGCCAGCAGTCCATCAAGCGGGGGTCTGGATACGCAGTATTTT. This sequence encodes CASSPSSGGLDTQYF.